This T cell receptor (beta chain) was profiled in a study of molecular identifiers for immune sequencing clone quantification. This CDR3 has 16 residues. V lost 4 bases to trimming and J lost 4 bases; unmatched junction nucleotides: 8. CDR1 SGHDT and CDR2 YYEEEE come from the germline V gene. This clonotype was observed a handful of times. Its antigen is not identified. Listed TCR primers and previously described methods were used for bulk TCR libraries. TCRdb re-called the PCR reads through MiXCR, storing one row per CDR3 protein. The sample includes more than 450,000 distinct CDR3 sequences, over 20% of them seen just once. Study results and limitations: Sizes of highly expanded clones could be underestimated through identical TCRs sharing a barcode. The study reportedly detected spiked Jurkat TCR RNA from one cell among approximately 1 million naive cells.

Sequencing libraries of naive CD8 cells derived from roughly 20,000 to 1,000,000 sorted cells with 10%, 30% or 50% RNA. The sample consisted of naive CD8+ T cells from blood, with Jurkat cell RNA spiked in. Subset here: FACS-sorted CD8+CD4-CCR7+CD45RA+ naive T cells. The receptor's source is a human donor in good health. Some libraries in this study had Jurkat cell RNA spiked in. The rearrangement uses TRBV5-6 and TRBJ2-2; 9 nucleotides line up with TRBD1. The CDR3 nucleotides read TGTGCCAGCAGCCCGGGGGGACAGGGATTCACCGGGGAGCTGTTTTTT. Translated, it gives CASSPGGQGFTGELFF. The variable domain in full, with the rest retrieved from reference TRBV5-6 and TRBJ2-2, is DAGVTQSPTHLIKTRGQQVTLRCSPKSGHDTVSWYQQALGQGPQFIFQYYEEEERQRGNFPDRFSGHQFPNYSSELNVNALLLGDSALYLCASSPGGQGFTGELFFGEGSRLTVL.